These 9 T cell receptor beta chains came from one sample sequenced in a study of T cells in Graves' hyperthyroidism and ophthalmopathy. The source material, RNA transcripts, was used to amplify TCR beta CDR3 regions. A set of HTBI primers served as the primers for a first-round RT-PCR of the TCR CDR3. One entry per CDR3 protein, called by TCRdb with MiXCR from the multiplex PCR reads. This repertoire shows some 440,000 distinct CDR3 sequences, about 15% found once; its top ten account for over 7.5%. The sample comprised blood. These receptors were obtained from a woman under 30 with Graves' hyperthyroidism.

There are a few counts of this clonotype. A clone one base away is much larger, so this may be a read error. It is likely a read error, because the conserved phenylalanine at the end of the CDR3 is missing. The gene calls are TRBV12-3 or TRBV12-4 and TRBJ1-3, with D perhaps TRBD1 (6 bases). The V and J ends lost 7 bases and 2 bases respectively, with 15 bases between them. The CDR3 is 15 residues long. The CDR3, as DNA: TGTGCCAGCACCCTGGGGGCATTCCCTGGAAACACCATATATCTT. Residues: CASTLGAFPGNTIYL.

This clonotype came up many times. This sequence joins TRBV15 and TRBJ1-1; weak D call: TRBD1 (5 bases). V was clipped by 5 bases and J by 0 bases, with 16 bases between them. The CDR3 spans 16 residues. Germline lookup yields CDR1 LNHNV and CDR2 YYDKDF (reference sequence). CDR3 sequence: CATSGGEAHLNTEAFF. The CDR3 nucleotides are TGTGCCACCAGCGGGGGTGAGGCACACCTGAACACTGAAGCTTTCTTT.

Remarks on this clonotype: With a much larger clone just one base away, this may be a read error. The chain combines TRBV20-1 with TRBJ2-2; 10 bases are a match to TRBD2. This CDR3 is built from 16 residues. Germline lookup yields CDR1 DFQATT and CDR2 SNEGSKA (reference sequence). DNA for the CDR3: TGCAGTGCTAGAATACTAGCGGGGACAAACACCGGGGGGCTGTTTTTT. Protein product: CSARILAGTNTGGLFF.

At least ten counts were recorded for this clonotype. This rearrangement joins TRBV28 to TRBJ2-1; 9 nucleotides agree with TRBD1. V lost 6 bases, J lost 6 bases, and 3 bases stayed unmatched. The CDR3 contains 13 residues. CDR1 and CDR2 from the germline V gene are MDHEN and SYDVKM. The CDR3 bases are TGTGCCAGCAGGATGACAGGGGGCAATGAGCAGTTCTTC. Its protein product is CASRMTGGNEQFF.

This clonotype was counted ten times or more. The genes are TRBV13 and TRBJ2-1; D not certain. The CDR3 runs 15 residues. V was clipped by 7 bases and J by 0 bases, with 13 bases between them. Germline-derived CDR1 and CDR2 are PRHDT and FYEKMQ (reference sequence). CDR3 DNA: TGTGCCAGCACCCTCGGCCTTAGCTCCTACAATGAGCAGTTCTTC. Translating gives CASTLGLSSYNEQFF.

This clonotype was counted at least ten times. V is TRBV19 and J is TRBJ2-5, with 9 bases lining up with TRBD1. CDR1 is LNHDA and CDR2 is SQIVND in the germline V gene (reference sequence). J lost 0 bases, V lost 6 bases, and 2 bases had no gene match. CDR3 length equals 14 residues. CDR3 nucleotide sequence: TGTGCCAGTAGGCGGACAGGGGACCAAGAGACCCAGTACTTC. Translated, it gives CASRRTGDQETQYF.

This clonotype was observed many times. The genes are TRBV27 and TRBJ2-1; 7 bases match TRBD1. CDR3 size: 14 residues. Trimming removed 3 bases from V and 2 bases from J; junction bases left unmatched: 1. CDR1 and CDR2 from the germline V gene are MNHEY and SMNVEV (reference sequence). The CDR3 region is CASSLGTAYNEQFF. The CDR3 DNA follows: TGTGCCAGCAGTTTGGGGACAGCCTACAATGAGCAGTTCTTC.

This clonotype showed up many times. The chain has TRBV13 and TRBJ2-3; 8 bases are shared with TRBD1. V lost 2 bases, J lost 3 bases, and 10 bases stayed unmatched. In germline, CDR1 is PRHDT, CDR2 FYEKMQ (reference sequence). The CDR3 sequence is 17 residues long. CDR3 amino acids: CASSLPPGDRGTDTQYF. Here the CDR3 DNA reads TGTGCCAGCAGCTTACCTCCCGGAGACAGGGGAACAGATACGCAGTATTTT.

V gene TRBV28 combines with J gene TRBJ1-6, with 10 bases fitting TRBD1. The CDR3 is made up of 14 amino acids. V gave up 5 bases and J gave up 8 bases; unmatched junction bases: 3. CDR1 MDHEN and CDR2 SYDVKM come from the germline V gene. The CDR3 loop is CASSLGTGDSPLHF. The CDR3 DNA follows: TGTGCCAGCAGTCTAGGGACAGGGGATTCACCCCTCCACTTT. Variable domain in full (rest from reference TRBV28 and TRBJ1-6): DVKVTQSSRYLVKRTGEKVFLECVQDMDHENMFWYRQDPGLGLRLIYFSYDVKMKEKGDIPEGYSVSREKKERFSLILESASTNQTSMYLCASSLGTGDSPLHFGNGTRLTVT.